This TCR beta chain stems from a study of cytomegalovirus exposure and HLA in healthy donors. CDR1 is SGHTS, CDR2 YDEGEE, per germline. The CDR3 contains 15 residues. Trimming took off 4 bases at V and 2 bases at J, with 12 bases between the two ends. The PCR had 60 Vbeta and 13 Jbeta primers. Clones were read by immunoSEQ multiplex PCR, and TCRdb kept only the in-frame ones, dropping some. Among around 130,000 clones listed, 83% were seen once. As concerns this clone: Its antigen is unknown.

General observations from the study: HLA alleles showed associations with 16,951 TCR beta sequences in a later analysis, at a 0.05 false discovery rate. In vitro confirmation showed three CMV-associated chains to be CMV antigen specific. An apparent linkage of common viral pathogens to several of the most significant clusters emerged in a later analysis. A prior analysis recorded that most TCR beta V segments were productive about 87% or about 30% of the time.

The sample consisted of PBMCs. This receptor was identified in a girl aged 2 to 10 in good health and CMV-seronegative. This chain links TRBV5-8 with TRBJ2-2, with TRBD1 as a possible D gene (6 bases). CDR3 sequence: CASSPGTTNTGELFF. The CDR3 DNA reads TGTGCCAGCAGCCCCGGGACAACTAACACCGGGGAGCTGTTTTTT.